This TCR beta chain was observed in a study of T cell repertoires in cytomegalovirus infection. Background on the study: Evidence of both CMV infection and a matching HLA type came from public TCR beta signatures.

TCRdb ran MiXCR on the reads and lists one entry per CDR3 protein. Of approximately 500,000 distinct CDR3 sequences in the sample, 11% were seen once. This clonotype was observed a few times. Trimming took 6 bases from V and 8 from J; bases not matched to a gene: 12. Germline CDR1 SEHNR, CDR2 FQNEAQ (reference sequence). This CDR3 has 15 residues. This receptor was obtained from a human donor in good health (CMV status not recorded). Some clones in this sample may be carry-over from other donors' samples. This rearrangement joins TRBV7-9 to TRBJ2-1, with 8 bases fitting TRBD1. What was sequenced was PBMCs. The CDR3 sequence is CASRRGQGASDEQFF. Here the CDR3 DNA reads TGTGCCAGCAGACGAGGACAGGGTGCATCGGATGAGCAGTTCTTC.